This entry is about one T cell receptor beta chain. No antigen is known for it. The PCR used 60 Vbeta and 13 Jbeta primers. Profiled with immunoSEQ multiplex PCR; TCRdb holds only in-frame clones, not every one. This table has about 180,000 clones, about 69% appearing once. The data stem from a study of cytomegalovirus exposure and HLA in healthy donors. The study's findings and limits: A prior analysis recorded that most TCR beta V segments were productive about 90% or about 30% of the time.

This TCR derives from a human donor in good health. Source material: PBMCs.

The CDR3 loop is CASSLDKNYGYTF. The CDR3 DNA reads as TGTGCCAGCAGCCTGGACAAAAACTATGGCTACACCTTC. This chain connects TRBV7-2 to TRBJ1-2; D possibly corresponds to TRBD1 (5 bases). CDR3 length equals 13 residues. Trimming cost V 5 bases and J 2 bases, with 9 bases left between them. Per the germline V gene, CDR1 is SGHTA and CDR2 is FQGNSA. Using reference TRBV7-2 and TRBJ1-2 for the parts outside the CDR3, the full variable domain is GAGVSQSPSNKVTEKGKDVELRCDPISGHTALYWYRQSLGQGLEFLIYFQGNSAPDKSGLPSDRFSAERTGGSVSTLTIQRTQQEDSAVYLCASSLDKNYGYTFGSGTRLTVV.